This T cell receptor (beta chain) emerged from a study of persistence of HIV-infected CD4 T cells. Turning to this clone: Antigen unknown.

Per the germline V gene, CDR1 is SGHRS and CDR2 is YFSETQ. V was trimmed by 5 bases and J by 8 bases, leaving 22 bases between them. CDR3 size: 15 residues. Cells were stimulated with overlapping HIV-1 Gag 15-mer peptides. Sorting selected CD4+ T cells upregulating both CD40 ligand and CD69. The immunoSEQ assay was version 4, run in survey mode. Produced via immunoSEQ multiplex PCR; TCRdb's table is partial and in-frame only. The sample consists of about 32,000 clones, less than 75% of them appearing once. The rearrangement joins TRBV5-1 to TRBJ1-2; a possible D gene is TRBD1 (5 bases). The sequences come from CD4+ T cells sorted from PBMCs after roughly 18-hour stimulation, collected from a patient who received antiretroviral therapy. The sequence derives from an adult man with HIV who was CMV-seropositive. CDR3 DNA: TGCGCCAGCAGTTCCGGGGTCCTGCCGGGGGAGGGCTACACCTTC. This encodes CASSSGVLPGEGYTF. The variable domain in full, completed from reference TRBV5-1 and TRBJ1-2, reads KAGVTQTPRYLIKTRGQQVTLSCSPISGHRSVSWYQQTPGQGLQFLFEYFSETQRNKGNFPGRFSGRQFSNSRSEMNVSTLELGDSALYLCASSSGVLPGEGYTFGSGTRLTVV.